Included here is one T cell receptor (beta chain) sequence, with context. Germline loops: CDR1 DFQATT, CDR2 SNEGSKA (reference sequence). With 0 bases removed from V and 4 bases from J, the gap between germline ends came to 9 bases. The CDR3 has 13 residues. MiXCR, run by TCRdb on the 5' RACE reads, gives a single entry per CDR3 protein. The sample has roughly 510,000 distinct CDR3 sequences; about 18% are singletons. This sample was taken from a study of T-cell memory formation after mild COVID-19. Study summary: Largely donor-specific sequence clusters came from two donors.

Sequencing used PBMCs or a T cell subset sorted from them (not recorded which). The sequence was collected from an adult woman who had mild COVID-19 (a few samples of this study predate the infection). Cell type and time point are not known. This sequence joins TRBV20-1 and TRBJ1-2; unclear D gene. CDR3 residues: CSAREAGRYGYTF. DNA for the CDR3: TGCAGTGCTAGAGAGGCAGGCCGCTATGGCTACACCTTC.